The present T cell receptor (beta chain) was sequenced within a study of memory CD4+ T cells and cytomegalovirus serostatus. CDR3 length: 14 residues. The ends lost 6 bases at V and 3 bases at J; junction bases unmatched: 4. From germline, CDR1 is KGHSH and CDR2 LQKENI. Sequencing was performed with immunoSEQ multiplex PCR; in TCRdb, only in-frame clones are kept and a portion is missing. The sample includes 75,000 to 90,000 clones, over 80% of them seen just once. Points from the study as a whole: Suggested: most of the CMV-linked TCR signature lies in CD4+ memory cells.

As for this clone: What it binds is not known.

The sort gate was single viable CD3+CD4+CD8-CD45RO+ cells for memory CD4+ T cells. The V call is TRBV18, the J call TRBJ2-5; the match to TRBD2 covers 10 bases. Sequencing was carried out using memory CD4+ T cells from blood. The clonotype originates from an adult in good health and CMV-seronegative. As DNA, the CDR3 is TGTGCCAGCTCCATAACTAGCGGGGAAGAGACCCAGTACTTC. The encoded protein is CASSITSGEETQYF.